A selection of T cell receptor beta chains follows, all from one sample in a study of shared clonotypes between healthy human individuals. TCRdb's table, derived via immunoSEQ multiplex PCR, lists solely in-frame clones and lacks some. This sample carries about 820,000 clones, 90% to 95% of them seen once, and the ten largest clones take about 24%. The specimen was naive CD8+ T cells sorted from blood. The receptors here all came from a man under 40 in good health. Both conserved end residues are part of each CDR3. D genes are given only for firm matches. Size is stated for part of the rows, as once, few or many counts, or as a class when the clone is expanded.

v_call: TRBV4-3
d_call: -
j_call: TRBJ2-1
clone_size: -
cdr3_nt: TGCGCCAGCAGCCAAGAGTCCCTAGCGAGAGCCTACAATGAGCAGTTCTTC
cdr3_aa: CASSQESLARAYNEQFF

v_call: TRBV14
d_call: -
j_call: TRBJ2-3
clone_size: -
cdr3_nt: TGTGCCAGCAGCCAAGGGGGGCGGCATACGCAGTATTTT
cdr3_aa: CASSQGGRHTQYF

v_call: TRBV7-6
d_call: -
j_call: TRBJ1-1
clone_size: -
cdr3_nt: TGTGCCAGCAGCTTAGTATCTCGGAACACTGAAGCTTTCTTT
cdr3_aa: CASSLVSRNTEAFF

v_call: TRBV6-1
d_call: TRBD2
j_call: TRBJ2-1
clone_size: once
cdr3_nt: TGTGCCAGCAGTGATTCCCCCTTCGGGCAGCGGGGGCAGTTCTTC
cdr3_aa: CASSDSPFGQRGQFF

v_call: TRBV11-1
d_call: -
j_call: TRBJ2-3
clone_size: once
cdr3_nt: TGTGCCAGCAGCTCTTCCCCCCTCCCGGGGTTCACAGATACGCAGTATTTT
cdr3_aa: CASSSSPLPGFTDTQYF

v_call: TRBV25-1
d_call: TRBD2
j_call: TRBJ2-5
clone_size: -
cdr3_nt: TGTGCCAGCAGTGACTCGGGAGCGGGACAGTACTTC
cdr3_aa: CASSDSGAGQYF

v_call: TRBV7-8
d_call: TRBD1
j_call: TRBJ2-1
clone_size: -
cdr3_nt: TGTGCCAGCAGCTCCCCGACAGGGGGGTACAATGAGCAGTTCTTC
cdr3_aa: CASSSPTGGYNEQFF

v_call: TRBV27
d_call: -
j_call: TRBJ1-2
clone_size: -
cdr3_nt: TGTGCCAGCAGTTATCGGAGAGAGATTCCAACCTATGGCTACACCTTC
cdr3_aa: CASSYRREIPTYGYTF

v_call: TRBV4-1
d_call: TRBD1
j_call: TRBJ1-5
clone_size: -
cdr3_nt: TGCGCCAGCAGCCATCGACAGGGGGCATTTCAGCCCCAGCATTTT
cdr3_aa: CASSHRQGAFQPQHF

v_call: TRBV27
d_call: TRBD1
j_call: TRBJ1-1
clone_size: -
cdr3_nt: TGTGCCAGCAGTCAGACAGGGGGCGCATGGACTGAAGCTTTCTTT
cdr3_aa: CASSQTGGAWTEAFF

v_call: TRBV2
d_call: -
j_call: TRBJ1-1
clone_size: once
cdr3_nt: TGTGCCAGCATGACAGGAAAGAACACTGAAGCTTTCTTT
cdr3_aa: CASMTGKNTEAFF

v_call: TRBV7-8
d_call: -
j_call: TRBJ1-5
clone_size: once
cdr3_nt: TGTGCCAGCAGCTCAACCGAGGGGGTTAACAATCAGCCCCAGCATTTT
cdr3_aa: CASSSTEGVNNQPQHF

v_call: TRBV7-8
d_call: TRBD2
j_call: TRBJ2-7
clone_size: -
cdr3_nt: TGTGCCAGCAGCTTGGTCCTAGCGGGGCACGAGCAGTACTTC
cdr3_aa: CASSLVLAGHEQYF

v_call: TRBV15
d_call: TRBD2
j_call: TRBJ2-5
clone_size: many
cdr3_nt: TGTGCCACCAGCACAGCGGGAGGGGAGACCCAGTACTTC
cdr3_aa: CATSTAGGETQYF

v_call: TRBV5-1
d_call: -
j_call: TRBJ2-2
clone_size: -
cdr3_nt: TGCGCCAGCAGCTTGGGACTATCGAAGAACACCGGGGAGCTGTTTTTT
cdr3_aa: CASSLGLSKNTGELFF

v_call: TRBV4-3
d_call: TRBD1
j_call: TRBJ2-6
clone_size: once
cdr3_nt: TGCGCCAGCAGCCAGGATCGGGACAGCCTCAACTCTGGGGCCAACGTCCTGACTTTC
cdr3_aa: CASSQDRDSLNSGANVLTF

v_call: TRBV7-6
d_call: -
j_call: TRBJ2-1
clone_size: -
cdr3_nt: TGTGCCAGCAGCAAGGACCGGGACACCTCCTACAATGAGCAGTTCTTC
cdr3_aa: CASSKDRDTSYNEQFF

v_call: TRBV6-1
d_call: -
j_call: TRBJ2-7
clone_size: -
cdr3_nt: TGTGCCAGCAGTGACCTTAGCGGACCCTCCTACGAGCAGTACTTC
cdr3_aa: CASSDLSGPSYEQYF

v_call: TRBV4-1
d_call: -
j_call: TRBJ2-2
clone_size: -
cdr3_nt: TGCGCCAGCAGCCAAGGGGGGCGGCATGCCGGGGAGCTGTTTTTT
cdr3_aa: CASSQGGRHAGELFF

v_call: TRBV19
d_call: TRBD2
j_call: TRBJ2-1
clone_size: -
cdr3_nt: TGTGCCAGTACATTAGCGGGAGGGCCGAGTGAGCAGTTCTTC
cdr3_aa: CASTLAGGPSEQFF

v_call: TRBV7-9
d_call: TRBD1
j_call: TRBJ1-1
clone_size: -
cdr3_nt: TGTGCCAGCAGCTTAGTCCAGGGGGCCAAAACTGAAGCTTTCTTT
cdr3_aa: CASSLVQGAKTEAFF

v_call: TRBV5-1
d_call: -
j_call: TRBJ2-6
clone_size: -
cdr3_nt: TGCGCCAGCAGCTCGATAGACAGCCCCGGGGCCAACGTCCTGACTTTC
cdr3_aa: CASSSIDSPGANVLTF

v_call: TRBV4-3
d_call: -
j_call: TRBJ2-1
clone_size: -
cdr3_nt: TGCGCCAGCAGCCAAGACAGTCGGCTTTTTGTTGAGCAGTTCTTC
cdr3_aa: CASSQDSRLFVEQFF

v_call: TRBV27
d_call: TRBD1
j_call: TRBJ2-3
clone_size: -
cdr3_nt: TGTGCCAGCAGTGACCCGGGACAGGGGACAGATACGCAGTATTTT
cdr3_aa: CASSDPGQGTDTQYF